The 28 T cell receptor beta chains listed next were all sequenced from one sample in a study of control samples from healthy donors and cancer patients. TCRdb's table, derived via immunoSEQ multiplex PCR, lists solely in-frame clones and lacks some. The data hold around 80,000 clones, with more than 70% observed a single time. The sample consisted of blood. The receptors shown here come from a woman between 45 and 60 years old in good health.

The chain employs TRBV11-3 and TRBJ1-6, with D perhaps matching TRBD1 (5 bases). This CDR3 contains 13 residues. The germline gives CDR1 SGHNT, CDR2 YENEEA. Trimming stripped 0 bases from V and 8 bases from J, with 5 bases between. CDR3 coding DNA: TGTGCCAGCAGCTTAGAACAGGATTCACCCCTCCACTTT. This translates into CASSLEQDSPLHF.

The CDR3, as DNA: TGCGCCAGCAGCCAAGAATCCGGGGAGAGGGAAAAACTGTTTTTT. It translates to CASSQESGEREKLFF. The chain combines TRBV4-1 with TRBJ1-4; no clear D gene. The ends were cut back, 0 bases at V and 8 bases at J, with 13 bases in the middle. Germline V gene lookup returns CDR1 MGHRA and CDR2 YSYEKL. The CDR3 covers 15 residues.

The V and J genes are TRBV11-3 and TRBJ2-2; possible D gene TRBD2, 6 bases. This CDR3 region has 13 residues. Germline CDR1 reads SGHNT; CDR2 reads YENEEA. Trimming took off 2 bases at V and 6 bases at J, with 7 bases between the two ends. CDR3 bases: TGTGCCAGCAGCTTATCGGGGGCCGGGGAGCTGTTTTTT. Its translation: CASSLSGAGELFF.

The genes are TRBV6-5 and TRBJ1-6, with unresolved D. Germline loops: CDR1 MNHEY, CDR2 SVGAGI. This CDR3 comprises 15 residues. Trimming took 5 bases from V and 0 from J, leaving 8 bases between them. Here the CDR3 reads CASSHPFSYNSPLHF. In DNA form, the CDR3 reads TGTGCCAGCAGTCACCCATTCTCCTATAATTCACCCCTCCACTTT.

The chain is built from TRBV12-2 and TRBJ1-1; TRBD1, the table's D call, lacks a check against the DNA. TRBV12-2 is reported as a pseudogene. CDR3 length equals 15 residues. The DNA for the CDR3 is TGTGCAAGTCGCTCCCCAAGCTGGGCTGGGCCCGAAGCTTTCTTT. Residues: CASRSPSWAGPEAFF.

There are a few counts of this clone. The chain uses TRBV18 and TRBJ2-1, with 10 bases identical to TRBD1. This CDR3 region has 15 residues. After removal of 5 bases from V and 9 bases from J, the junction contained 10 bases not matched to a gene. Per germline, CDR1 KGHSH and CDR2 LQKENI. The CDR3 spells CASSADRGLKGEQFF. The CDR3 bases are TGTGCCAGCTCAGCCGACAGGGGGCTCAAGGGTGAGCAGTTCTTC.

The rearrangement links TRBV20-1 to TRBJ2-1; D uncertain. The CDR3 totals 10 residues. The V end was cut by 4 bases, the J end by 9 bases, with 7 bases between. Looked up from germline, CDR1 is DFQATT and CDR2 is SNEGSKA (reference sequence). For the CDR3, the DNA is TGCAGTGCTATAGGTCTTGAGCAGTTCTTC. Its protein product is CSAIGLEQFF.

The sample holds one count of this clone. This rearrangement joins TRBV9 to TRBJ2-1; 12 bases map to TRBD2. The CDR3 has 17 residues. Per germline, CDR1 SGDLS and CDR2 YYNGEE. The trim removed 3 bases at V and 7 bases at J, leaving 11 bases unmatched. CDR3 amino acids: CASSASGTSGLNNEQFF. CDR3 DNA sequence: TGTGCCAGCAGCGCGTCCGGGACTAGCGGGTTGAATAATGAGCAGTTCTTC.

The chain employs TRBV28 and TRBJ1-1; the D is unclear. V was cut by 8 bases and J by 4 bases, with 8 bases left in between. The V gene's germline CDR1 is MDHEN and CDR2 SYDVKM. This CDR3 spans 11 amino acids. The CDR3 reads CASWGFTEAFF. The CDR3 DNA sequence: TGTGCCAGCTGGGGTTTCACTGAAGCTTTCTTT.

The chain couples TRBV5-1 to TRBJ1-1, with no clear D. CDR1 is SGHRS and CDR2 is YFSETQ in the germline V gene. The germline V and J ends were trimmed by 4 bases and 1 base, with 8 bases remaining between them. This CDR3 region has 13 residues. The CDR3 protein is CASSPLGNTEAFF. The CDR3 DNA reads TGCGCCAGCAGCCCCTTAGGGAACACTGAAGCTTTCTTT.

The rearrangement uses TRBV2 and TRBJ2-5; either TRBD1 or TRBD2 may supply D (6 bases each). There are 14 residues in the CDR3. Trimming left V 8 bases short and J 5 bases short, with 18 bases between. Germline V lookup: CDR1 SNHLY, CDR2 FYNNEI. CDR3 amino acids: CASSTMGGGETQYF. The CDR3 bases are TGTGCCAGCTCTACCATGGGGGGCGGGGAGACCCAGTACTTC.

The rearrangement joins TRBV2 to TRBJ1-1; D remains unclear. Germline V gene data show CDR1 as SNHLY and CDR2 as FYNNEI. The CDR3 runs to 13 residues. V was pared by 7 bases and J by 1 base, with 10 bases between. CDR3 in amino acids: CASIREPNTEAFF. The DNA for the CDR3 is TGTGCCAGCATCCGGGAACCGAACACTGAAGCTTTCTTT.

This CDR3 is CASSLVPNRVEGTEAFF. In nucleotides, the CDR3 is TGTGCCAGCAGCTTAGTCCCGAACAGGGTAGAGGGAACTGAAGCTTTCTTT. The chain carries TRBV11-3 and TRBJ1-1, with D possibly TRBD1 on 6 matching bases. V gave up 1 base and J gave up 5 bases, with 20 bases separating them. The CDR3 sequence is 17 residues long. CDR1 and CDR2 from the germline V gene are SGHNT and YENEEA.

V and J are TRBV11-2 and TRBJ2-3; TRBD1 might be the D (6 bases). The CDR3 is 15 residues long. CDR1 is SGHAT and CDR2 is FQNNGV in the germline V gene. V was clipped by 5 bases and J by 2 bases, with 14 bases between them. The CDR3 bases are TGTGCCAGCAGCCCACTGGGACACCCCACAGATACGCAGTATTTT. It is translated as CASSPLGHPTDTQYF.

This chain links TRBV2 with TRBJ1-1; no firm D call. In germline, CDR1 is SNHLY, CDR2 FYNNEI. The CDR3 has 14 amino acids. Trimming removed 7 bases from V and 5 bases from J, with 17 bases in between. The CDR3 nucleotides are TGTGCCAGCATATCAAGACTGGAGGTTACTGAAGCTTTCTTT. It specifies CASISRLEVTEAFF.

This clone was seen only a few times. This rearrangement joins TRBV29-1 to TRBJ1-1; D might be TRBD1 (6 bases). The CDR3 runs 11 residues. Germline lookup yields CDR1 SQVTM and CDR2 ANQGSEA. The V and J ends lost 6 bases and 10 bases respectively, with 15 bases between them. The CDR3 bases are TGCAGCGTGGGGAGTAAGGGGGGAGCTTTCTTT. Residues: CSVGSKGGAFF.

This chain connects TRBV5-1 to TRBJ2-7; D not resolved. V was clipped by 2 bases and J by 3 bases, with 9 bases between them. CDR3 size: 13 residues. Germline loops: CDR1 SGHRS, CDR2 YFSETQ. The CDR3 DNA follows: TGCGCCAGCAGCTTCCCAGATAGCTACGAGCAGTACTTC. Translating gives CASSFPDSYEQYF.

V gene TRBV5-4 combines with J gene TRBJ1-4; D not resolved. The germline V and J ends were trimmed by 0 bases and 7 bases, with 13 bases remaining between them. The CDR3 spans 15 residues. Germline assignment: CDR1 SGHNT and CDR2 YYREEE (reference sequence). CDR3 coding DNA: TGTGCCAGCAGCTTGGACAGTCGGACGGGTGAAAAACTGTTTTTT. Translation gives CASSLDSRTGEKLFF.

The chain combines TRBV2 with TRBJ2-1, with D perhaps matching TRBD1 (6 bases). The length of the CDR3 is 12 residues. Germline values: CDR1 SNHLY, CDR2 FYNNEI. The V end lost 8 bases, the J end lost 10 bases, and 15 bases lay between the germline ends. The CDR3 DNA sequence: TGTGCCAGCGGCTTAATAAGGGGGGAGCAGTTCTTC. Amino acids: CASGLIRGEQFF.

V gene TRBV7-2 combines with J gene TRBJ2-3; no firm D call. Germline V gene lookup returns CDR1 SGHTA and CDR2 FQGNSA. The CDR3 consists of 12 residues. V lost 5 bases and J 2 bases, leaving 5 bases between the germline ends. The CDR3 is CASSPFTDTQYF. The CDR3 coding sequence is TGTGCCAGCAGCCCTTTCACAGATACGCAGTATTTT.

The chain links TRBV11-2 to TRBJ1-6, with D unclear. Per germline, CDR1 SGHAT and CDR2 FQNNGV. The CDR3 has 12 amino acids. Trimming took 1 base from V and 8 from J, leaving 3 bases between them. The CDR3, as DNA: TGTGCCAGCAGCTTAGTGCATTCACCCCTCCACTTT. Its translation is CASSLVHSPLHF.

The V call is TRBV2, the J call TRBJ2-1, with 13 positions matching TRBD2. From germline, CDR1 is SNHLY and CDR2 FYNNEI. V dropped 3 bases and J dropped 8; count of bases not matched to a gene: 4. The CDR3 runs 15 residues. The CDR3: CASSDRLAGGHEQFF. The CDR3 nucleotides read TGTGCCAGCAGTGACCGACTAGCGGGGGGTCATGAGCAGTTCTTC.

This clone was seen once. This chain uses TRBV5-6 with TRBJ1-5; perhaps TRBD1 as D (6 bases). Germline CDR1 is SGHDT and CDR2 is YYEEEE. V dropped 4 bases and J dropped 1 base, with 12 bases sitting between them. This CDR3 has 15 amino acids. CDR3 loop: CASSLAQGSNQPQHF. CDR3 sequence (DNA): TGTGCCAGCAGCCTGGCGCAGGGGAGCAATCAGCCCCAGCATTTT. The full variable domain, with the rest looked up from reference TRBV5-6 and TRBJ1-5, is DAGVTQSPTHLIKTRGQQVTLRCSPKSGHDTVSWYQQALGQGPQFIFQYYEEEERQRGNFPDRFSGHQFPNYSSELNVNALLLGDSALYLCASSLAQGSNQPQHFGDGTRLSIL.

Sample share makes this clone medium-sized. The chain employs TRBV9 and TRBJ2-7, with TRBD2 matching 13 bases. V lost 0 bases to trimming and J lost 2 bases; unmatched junction nucleotides: 5. Germline values: CDR1 SGDLS, CDR2 YYNGEE. CDR3 length: 17 residues. The CDR3 DNA follows: TGTGCCAGCAGCGTAGGGGACGGACTAGCGGGGGCCTACGAGCAGTACTTC. Translated: CASSVGDGLAGAYEQYF.

This clone was seen more than once but under ten times. V gene TRBV4-1 combines with J gene TRBJ2-2; D ambiguous. The CDR3 loop spans 13 amino acids. Germline lookup yields CDR1 MGHRA and CDR2 YSYEKL. The V gene lost 1 base and the J gene lost 7 bases, with 7 bases spanning the gap. CDR3 amino acids: CASSQASIGELFF. The DNA of the CDR3 is TGCGCCAGCAGCCAAGCTTCAATCGGGGAGCTGTTTTTT.

This rearrangement joins TRBV5-4 to TRBJ2-2, with 7 bases identical to TRBD2. With 0 bases clipped from V and 2 bases from J, the junction kept 7 bases outside the gene matches. In germline, CDR1 is SGHNT, CDR2 YYREEE (reference sequence). The CDR3 spans 17 residues. The CDR3 DNA sequence: TGTGCCAGCAGCTTGGGATTAAGCGGGATTAACACCGGGGAGCTGTTTTTT. Its translation is CASSLGLSGINTGELFF.

J is TRBJ1-2 and V is TRBV10-3, with a weak D call TRBD1 (6 bases). The CDR3 runs to 13 residues. Germline lookup yields CDR1 ENHRY and CDR2 SYGVKD. V was cut by 6 bases and J by 6 bases, with 14 bases left in between. The CDR3 region is CAISQTGKDGYTF. The CDR3 nucleotides are TGTGCCATCAGCCAGACAGGCAAAGATGGCTACACCTTC.

The rearrangement joins TRBV25-1 to TRBJ2-7; TRBD1 matches at 7 bases. The CDR3 has 17 amino acids. The germline gives CDR1 MGHDK, CDR2 SYGVNS. With 2 bases clipped from V and 2 bases from J, the junction kept 12 bases outside the gene matches. The CDR3 DNA sequence: TGTGCCAGCAGTGAAAGGAGCGGCGATGACAGGGCCTACGAGCAGTACTTC. It encodes CASSERSGDDRAYEQYF.